This TCR beta chain was captured in a study of T cell responses to AZD1222 COVID-19 vaccine. The assay was immunoSEQ multiplex PCR, and TCRdb's table has in-frame clones only and misses some. Of fewer than 150,000 clones listed, about 92% are singletons. The CDR3 runs 13 residues. Germline V gives CDR1 SGHAT, CDR2 FQNNGV. V was pared by 1 base and J by 5 bases, with 5 bases between. This specimen consisted of peripheral blood, obtained on day 0 of AZD1222 vaccination. This sequence joins TRBV11-2 and TRBJ1-4; no reliable D call. The clonotype was recovered from an adult in good health. In DNA, the CDR3 is TGTGCCAGCAGCTTAGTTAAGAATGAAAAACTGTTTTTT. It is translated as CASSLVKNEKLFF. The complete variable domain, with remaining parts taken from reference TRBV11-2 and TRBJ1-4, reads EAGVAQSPRYKIIEKRQSVAFWCNPISGHATLYWYQQILGQGPKLLIQFQNNGVVDDSQLPKDRFSAERLKGVDSTLKIQPAKLEDSAVYLCASSLVKNEKLFFGSGTQLSVL.